The 25 T cell receptor beta chains given below trace back to one sample, sequenced in a study of regulatory T cells in long-lasting Graves disease. Documented time point: newly diagnosed GD, antithyroid drugs for less than 3 months. From RNA extracted from PBMCs, the TCR library was made. iRepertoire HTBI primers and Arm-PCR of CDR3 regions built TCR beta libraries. A single record per CDR3 protein comes from TCRdb applying MiXCR to the multiplex PCR reads. In the table there are around 400,000 distinct CDR3 sequences, around 11% of which are singletons. The sample was also reused in another study, on T cells in Graves' hyperthyroidism and ophthalmopathy.

Material: peripheral blood mononuclear cells (PBMCs), obtained at new diagnosis, from a patient treated with antithyroid drugs. The origin of the receptors is a woman younger than 30 with Graves disease.

This clonotype showed up many times. J is TRBJ2-7 and V is TRBV2, with D perhaps matching TRBD1 (5 bases). The CDR3 loop spans 11 amino acids. CDR1 and CDR2 (germline): SNHLY, FYNNEI. V lost 11 bases and J lost 3, with 11 bases in between. The CDR3 loop is CAWGRGYEQYV. The DNA for the CDR3 is TGTGCCTGGGGTAGGGGCTACGAGCAGTACGTC.

The table lists this clonotype with many counts. The CDR3 loop is CASSLVGQPPNTAFF. DNA of the CDR3: TGTGCCAGCAGCTTAGTGGGACAGCCTCCAAATACAGCTTTCTTT. The V gene is TRBV7-8, the J gene TRBJ1-1, with 7 bases aligning to TRBD1. The V gene end was trimmed by 1 base and the J gene end by 10 bases; junction bases not matched to a gene: 12. Germline CDR1 reads SGHVS; CDR2 reads FQNEAQ. The CDR3 length is 15 residues.

This clonotype was recorded a few times. The chain employs TRBV27 and TRBJ2-1; no definite D call. This CDR3 is built from 17 residues. V was pared by 0 bases and J by 5 bases, with 17 bases between. Germline V gene data show CDR1 as MNHEY and CDR2 as SMNVEV (reference sequence). DNA of the CDR3: TGTGCCAGCAGTTTATCGTACGGAGTGGGCTACGACAATGAGCAGTTCTTC. Protein sequence: CASSLSYGVGYDNEQFF.

Ten or more counts support this clonotype. The rearrangement joins TRBV29-1 to TRBJ2-3; perhaps TRBD2 as D (5 bases). The CDR3 extends over 13 amino acids. Trimming cost V 3 bases and J 6 bases, with 13 bases left between them. CDR1 and CDR2 (germline): SQVTM, ANQGSEA. The CDR3 nucleotides are TGCAGCGTTGAGAGCGGTATCGTGGATACGCAGTATTTT. Translation: CSVESGIVDTQYF.

CDR3 bases: TGTGCCAGCAGTGAACCAGACAGTAAACCTTTCTTT. As protein: CASSEPDSKPFF. The genes are TRBV2 and TRBJ1-1; D perhaps matches TRBD1 (5 bases). V lost 2 bases and J lost 12, with 13 bases in between. Germline-derived CDR1 and CDR2 are SNHLY and FYNNEI. CDR3 length: 12 amino acids.

There are many counts of this clonotype. The chain couples TRBV20-1 to TRBJ2-7; 8 nucleotides agree with TRBD1. Germline CDR1 DFQATT, CDR2 SNEGSKA (reference sequence). Trimming at V came to 6 bases and at J to 4 bases, leaving 8 bases not matched to a gene. CDR3 length equals 13 residues. CDR3 sequence reads: CSALGQAIYEQYF. The DNA of the CDR3 is TGCAGTGCCCTGGGACAGGCAATTTACGAGCAGTACTTC.

This clonotype was counted many times. J is TRBJ2-5 and V is TRBV5-1; D is undetermined. V lost 4 bases to trimming and J lost 4 bases, with 14 bases between them. The CDR3 runs 14 residues. The germline V gene has CDR1 SGHRS and CDR2 YFSETQ. The CDR3: CASSARPGGETQYF. The DNA for the CDR3 is TGCGCCAGCAGCGCGCGACCCGGTGGAGAGACCCAGTACTTC.

This clonotype was counted only a few times. J is TRBJ2-1 and V is TRBV4-1, with 8 nucleotides matching TRBD2. Germline V gene lookup returns CDR1 MGHRA and CDR2 YSYEKL. J gave up 10 bases and V 0 bases, and 2 bases lay outside the gene matches. CDR3 size: 13 residues. CDR3 coding DNA: TGCGCCAGCAGCCAAGACTTAGCGGGGGAGCAGTTCTTC. As protein: CASSQDLAGEQFF.

The V gene is TRBV7-9, the J gene TRBJ1-1; the D is unclear. The CDR3 contains 15 residues. V was pared by 2 bases and J by 1 base, with 11 bases between. Germline-derived CDR1 and CDR2 are SEHNR and FQNEAQ (reference sequence). The CDR3 bases are TGTGCCAGCAGCTTATTTGGAGGGCAGAACACTGAAGCTTTCTTT. Its translation: CASSLFGGQNTEAFF.

The gene calls are TRBV5-1 and TRBJ2-2; the D is unclear. CDR1 is SGHRS and CDR2 is YFSETQ in the germline V gene. The CDR3 extends over 14 amino acids. V was shortened by 7 bases and J by 4 bases, with 14 bases between the two germline ends. CDR3 region: CASRPDTITGELFF. In nucleotides, the CDR3 is TGCGCCAGCCGCCCAGATACCATCACCGGGGAGCTGTTTTTT. Together with reference TRBV5-1 and TRBJ2-2, the CDR3 gives the full variable domain: KAGVTQTPRYLIKTRGQQVTLSCSPISGHRSVSWYQQTPGQGLQFLFEYFSETQRNKGNFPGRFSGRQFSNSRSEMNVSTLELGDSALYLCASRPDTITGELFFGEGSRLTVL.

This clonotype was observed a few times. The chain uses TRBV13 and TRBJ1-6; possible D gene TRBD1, 6 bases. This CDR3 comprises 15 residues. Germline V gene sequence: CDR1 PRHDT, CDR2 FYEKMQ (reference sequence). With 3 bases removed from V and 7 bases from J, the gap between germline ends came to 13 bases. Here the CDR3 reads CASSFGGGMNSPLHF. CDR3 bases: TGTGCCAGCAGCTTCGGCGGGGGCATGAATTCACCCCTCCACTTT. Combining the CDR3 with reference TRBV13 and TRBJ1-6 gives the whole variable domain AAGVIQSPRHLIKEKRETATLKCYPIPRHDTVYWYQQGPGQDPQFLISFYEKMQSDKGSIPDRFSAQQFSDYHSELNMSSLELGDSALYFCASSFGGGMNSPLHFGNGTRLTVT.

This clonotype was detected many times. The genes are TRBV11-1 and TRBJ2-3; 7 bases fit TRBD1. Germline loops: CDR1 SGHAT, CDR2 FQDESV (reference sequence). The CDR3 is 19 amino acids. After removal of 2 bases from V and 2 bases from J, the junction contained 16 bases not matched to a gene. This CDR3 reads CASSLYWALRGQITDTQYF. The CDR3 DNA reads TGTGCCAGCAGCTTATATTGGGCCCTGAGGGGGCAAATCACAGATACGCAGTATTTT.

The V call is TRBV19, the J call TRBJ2-2; D remains unclear. CDR1 and CDR2 (germline): LNHDA, SQIVND (reference sequence). V was pared by 7 bases and J by 5 bases, with 11 bases between. This CDR3 contains 13 residues. The DNA for the CDR3 is TGTGCCAGTATCGGCCACAAGACCGGGGAGCTGTTTTTT. The encoded protein is CASIGHKTGELFF.

This clonotype was seen repeatedly, ten times or more. The chain joins TRBV10-3 to TRBJ1-1, with D tentatively TRBD1 (5 bases). V dropped 0 bases and J dropped 5 bases, with 16 bases sitting between them. The germline CDR1 and CDR2 sequences are ENHRY and SYGVKD. The CDR3 contains 16 residues. The CDR3 nucleotides read TGTGCCATCAGTGAGTCTAGGACACAACGAACGACTGAAGCTTTCTTT. It translates to CAISESRTQRTTEAFF.

This clonotype occurred many times. The V call is TRBV20-1, the J call TRBJ2-3; D is unresolved. The CDR3 runs 13 residues. Per germline, CDR1 DFQATT and CDR2 SNEGSKA (reference sequence). The V gene lost 2 bases and the J gene lost 1 base, with 7 bases spanning the gap. CDR3: CSARLTGTDTQYF. DNA of the CDR3: TGCAGTGCTAGACTAACGGGCACAGATACGCAGTATTTT.

This clonotype was seen at least ten times. The J gene is TRBJ1-2, the V gene TRBV13, with D possibly matching TRBD1 (5 bases). The CDR3 is 16 amino acids. Trimming left V 2 bases short and J 2 bases short, with 15 bases between. Germline V gene lookup returns CDR1 PRHDT and CDR2 FYEKMQ (reference sequence). CDR3 sequence reads: CASSLSLQGRNYGYTF. CDR3 bases: TGTGCCAGCAGCTTATCTCTGCAGGGCCGAAACTATGGCTACACCTTC. Full variable domain (remainder filled in from reference TRBV13 and TRBJ1-2): AAGVIQSPRHLIKEKRETATLKCYPIPRHDTVYWYQQGPGQDPQFLISFYEKMQSDKGSIPDRFSAQQFSDYHSELNMSSLELGDSALYFCASSLSLQGRNYGYTFGSGTRLTVV.

The table lists this clonotype with many counts. The chain recombines TRBV13 with TRBJ2-1, with a weak D call TRBD1 (5 bases). CDR3 length: 15 residues. Germline CDR1 and CDR2: PRHDT and FYEKMQ (reference sequence). Trimming cost V 3 bases and J 4 bases, with 13 bases left between them. The CDR3: CASSLGQVPYNEQFF. In DNA form, the CDR3 reads TGTGCCAGCAGCTTGGGGCAGGTCCCTTACAATGAGCAGTTCTTC. The variable domain in full, completed from reference TRBV13 and TRBJ2-1, reads AAGVIQSPRHLIKEKRETATLKCYPIPRHDTVYWYQQGPGQDPQFLISFYEKMQSDKGSIPDRFSAQQFSDYHSELNMSSLELGDSALYFCASSLGQVPYNEQFFGPGTRLTVL.

The table lists this clonotype with many counts. This chain connects TRBV18 to TRBJ2-1; D possibly matches TRBD1 or TRBD2 (5 bases each). The germline gives CDR1 KGHSH, CDR2 LQKENI. This CDR3 region has 16 residues. Between the trimmed V and J ends, which lost 3 bases and 4 bases, there was a span of 16 bases. CDR3 bases: TGTGCCAGCTCACCTAGGCGGGCAGGGAATTACAATGAGCAGTTCTTC. Its translation: CASSPRRAGNYNEQFF. Full variable domain (remainder filled in from reference TRBV18 and TRBJ2-1): NAGVMQNPRHLVRRRGQEARLRCSPMKGHSHVYWYRQLPEEGLKFMVYLQKENIIDESGMPKERFSAEFPKEGPSILRIQQVVRGDSAAYFCASSPRRAGNYNEQFFGPGTRLTVL.

This clonotype was recorded at least ten times. J is TRBJ1-1 and V is TRBV11-1; D ambiguous. The CDR3 covers 14 residues. V was clipped by 3 bases and J by 4 bases, with 12 bases between them. CDR1 SGHAT and CDR2 FQDESV come from the germline V gene (reference sequence). DNA of the CDR3: TGTGCCAGCAGCTTGCGACGAATAACCACTGAAGCTTTCTTT. It encodes CASSLRRITTEAFF.

Here the CDR3 reads CASSYSNLGGYTF. The CDR3 nucleotides are TGTGCCAGCAGTTACTCGAACTTGGGGGGCTACACCTTC. The V call is TRBV6-2 or TRBV6-3, the J call TRBJ1-2; D unresolved. CDR1 is MNHEY and CDR2 is SVGEGT in the germline V gene. This CDR3 is built from 13 residues. The V end lost 0 bases, the J end lost 8 bases, and 10 bases lay between the germline ends.

This clonotype was detected only once. A clone one base away is much larger, so this may be a read error. The CDR3 end shows no conserved phenylalanine or tryptophan, and so a read error is likely. V is TRBV7-9 and J is TRBJ1-1, with D unresolved. The CDR3 spans 15 residues. The germline CDR1 and CDR2 sequences are SEHNR and FQNEAQ (reference sequence). Trimming pared 5 bases from V and 6 bases from J, leaving 19 bases between. In DNA form, the CDR3 reads TGTGCCAGCAGCCTACTATTCGGAGGAATGGCTGAAGCTTTCTTA. Protein product: CASSLLFGGMAEAFL.

Notes on this clonotype: One base away lies a much larger clone, so this may be a sequencing read error. CDR3 in DNA: TGCAGTGCTAGTGCCGAACAGGGGAACAATGAGCAGTTCTTC. This encodes CSASAEQGNNEQFF. This chain links TRBV20-1 with TRBJ2-1; 7 nucleotides match TRBD1. The J segment lost 5 bases and the V segment lost 3 bases, leaving 7 bases of the junction unmatched. The CDR3 runs 14 residues. Germline-derived CDR1 and CDR2 are DFQATT and SNEGSKA (reference sequence).

The chain couples TRBV9 to TRBJ1-1; 10 bases align to TRBD1. The germline gives CDR1 SGDLS, CDR2 YYNGEE. V shed 2 bases, J shed 5 bases, and the junction held 12 bases outside the gene matches. CDR3 size: 17 residues. The CDR3 region is CASSVIGQGGSETEAFF. CDR3 DNA: TGTGCCAGCAGCGTTATAGGACAGGGGGGATCGGAGACTGAAGCTTTCTTT.

This clonotype was counted between two and nine times. This chain uses TRBV4-2 with TRBJ1-1; 8 bases align to TRBD1. The germline V gene encodes CDR1 LGHNA and CDR2 YNFKEQ. V gave up 3 bases and J gave up 5 bases; unmatched junction bases: 8. CDR3 length: 15 amino acids. CDR3 DNA: TGTGCCAGCAGCCATGACGGACAGGGAACTACTGAAGCTTTCTTT. Its protein is CASSHDGQGTTEAFF.

With respect to this clonotype: Germline and junction disagree at one end, which may indicate a read error. J is TRBJ2-1 and V is TRBV13; 8 nucleotides agree with TRBD2. Germline CDR1 is PRHDT and CDR2 is FYEKMQ (reference sequence). This CDR3 region has 14 residues. CDR3: CASSLLRHRGGQLF. CDR3 coding DNA: TGTGCCAGCAGCTTGCTCCGTCACCGGGGGGGCCAGCTCTTC.